Listed below are T cell receptor beta chains from one sample, sequenced in a study of shared clonotypes between healthy human individuals. Sequencing was performed with immunoSEQ multiplex PCR; in TCRdb, only in-frame clones are kept and a portion is missing. Among under 200,000 clones, over 85% were seen once, and the ten largest hold around 0.067%. Sequenced material: naive CD4+ T cells sorted from blood. The source is a woman in her 30s in good health. The conserved cysteine and the conserved F or W are not part of the CDR3 here. Where a row states a size, it is once, few, many or the class of an expanded clone; other rows omit it.

cdr3_aa clone_size cdr3_length v_call
ASSLVDRLYEQY - 12 TRBV7-2
SVDPGLAPREQY - 12 TRBV29-1
ASSISGKGQPQH - 12 TRBV19
ASSPSGRAYEQY few 12 TRBV28
ASSLRDRGLLGAGENEQY - 18 TRBV4-1
ASSLGSYSTGELF - 13 TRBV7-9
ASSWGPSYNEQF - 12 TRBV6-5
ASSYNTGSYEQY - 12 TRBV6-5
ASSLFQQGREKLF - 13 TRBV5-6
ASSYGLPHNEQF - 12 TRBV6-5
ASSASYEQY - 9 TRBV5-6
ASSGDSQIEQY - 11 TRBV2
ASSLARGAGNTIY - 13 TRBV7-2
ASSLVITTAKNIQY - 14 TRBV11-2
ASSYSALSSYEQY - 13 TRBV6-5
ASSSALAGGPYEQY - 14 TRBV7-3
ASSSADRGNEQF - 12 TRBV28
ASGHQPQH - 8 TRBV27
ASSPMGGPPDYGYT - 14 TRBV18
SVGSDRTNTGELF - 13 TRBV29-1
AISRGSSRYYEQY - 13 TRBV7-9
ASSIVEGSEQY - 11 TRBV19